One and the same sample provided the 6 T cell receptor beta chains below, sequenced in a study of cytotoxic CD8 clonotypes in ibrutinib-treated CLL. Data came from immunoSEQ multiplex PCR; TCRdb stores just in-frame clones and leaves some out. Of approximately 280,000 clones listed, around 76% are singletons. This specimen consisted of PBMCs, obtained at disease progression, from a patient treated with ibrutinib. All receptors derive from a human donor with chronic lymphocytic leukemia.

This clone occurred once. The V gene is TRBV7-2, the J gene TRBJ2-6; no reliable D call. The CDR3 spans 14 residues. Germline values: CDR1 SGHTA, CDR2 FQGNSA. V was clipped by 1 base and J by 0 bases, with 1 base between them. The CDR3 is CASSLDSGANVLTF. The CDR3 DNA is TGTGCCAGCAGCTTAGACTCTGGGGCCAACGTCCTGACTTTC.

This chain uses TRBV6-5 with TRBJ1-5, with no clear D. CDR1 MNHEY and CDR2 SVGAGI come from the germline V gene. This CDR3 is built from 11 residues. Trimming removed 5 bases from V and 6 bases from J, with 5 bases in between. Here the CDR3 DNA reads TGTGCCAGCAGTGATGGTCAGCCCCAGCATTTT. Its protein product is CASSDGQPQHF.

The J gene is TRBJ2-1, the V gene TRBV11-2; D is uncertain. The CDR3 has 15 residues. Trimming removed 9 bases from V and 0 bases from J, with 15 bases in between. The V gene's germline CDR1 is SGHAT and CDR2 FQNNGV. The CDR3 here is CASAHIRFSYNEQFF. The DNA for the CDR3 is TGTGCCAGTGCTCATATCAGGTTCTCCTACAATGAGCAGTTCTTC.

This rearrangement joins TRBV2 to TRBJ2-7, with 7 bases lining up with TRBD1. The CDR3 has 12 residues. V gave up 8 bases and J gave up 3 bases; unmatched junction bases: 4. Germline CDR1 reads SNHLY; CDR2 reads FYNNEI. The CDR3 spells CASLGQRYEQYF. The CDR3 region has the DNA TGTGCCAGCTTGGGACAGCGCTACGAGCAGTACTTC.

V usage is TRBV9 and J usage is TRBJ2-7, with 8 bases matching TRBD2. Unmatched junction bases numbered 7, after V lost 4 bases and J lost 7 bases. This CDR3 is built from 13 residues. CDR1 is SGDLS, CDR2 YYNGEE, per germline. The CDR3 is CASSPAGVREQYF. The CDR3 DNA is TGTGCCAGCAGCCCAGCGGGAGTTCGGGAGCAGTACTTC.

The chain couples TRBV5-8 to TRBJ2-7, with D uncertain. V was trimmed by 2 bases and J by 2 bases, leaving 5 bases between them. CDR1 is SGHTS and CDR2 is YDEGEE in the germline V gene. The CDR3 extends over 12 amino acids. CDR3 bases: TGTGCCAGCAGCTTCACACCCTACGAGCAGTACTTC. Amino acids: CASSFTPYEQYF.